These 20 T cell receptor beta chains were sequenced from one sample in a study of blood T cell repertoires in COVID-19. TCRdb keeps only in-frame clones here, not all; method: immunoSEQ multiplex PCR. Among around 260,000 clones listed, about nine tenths were seen once. Input material: peripheral blood. These receptors originate from a woman in her thirties with COVID-19, enrolled during active disease.

The chain employs TRBV28 and TRBJ1-1; D may be TRBD1 (5 bases). This CDR3 has 14 amino acids. Germline CDR1 and CDR2: MDHEN and SYDVKM. V was pared by 6 bases and J by 1 base, with 12 bases between. The CDR3 sequence: CASRLLGANTEAFF. CDR3 coding DNA: TGTGCCAGCAGATTACTAGGGGCGAACACTGAAGCTTTCTTT.

This chain uses TRBV7-9 with TRBJ1-4; D remains unclear. Trimming pared 5 bases from V and 6 bases from J, leaving 16 bases between. The germline V gene has CDR1 SEHNR and CDR2 FQNEAQ (reference sequence). This CDR3 has 15 amino acids. The CDR3, as DNA: TGTGCCAGCAGCCCGATGGCGGCGGCGCATGAAAAACTGTTTTTT. It specifies CASSPMAAAHEKLFF.

V gene TRBV28 combines with J gene TRBJ1-2; no reliable D call. Germline V gene sequence: CDR1 MDHEN, CDR2 SYDVKM. V was cut by 3 bases and J by 8 bases, with 10 bases left in between. The CDR3 sequence is 12 residues long. CDR3 protein: CASSFSQRGYTF. Written as DNA, the CDR3 is TGTGCCAGCAGTTTCTCTCAGAGGGGCTACACCTTC.

The rearrangement uses TRBV6-5 and TRBJ2-7; 12 nucleotides align to TRBD2. The CDR3 has 14 residues. CDR1 is MNHEY, CDR2 SVGAGI, per germline. The V segment lost 11 bases and the J segment 7 bases; nucleotides outside the gene matches: 12. The CDR3 nucleotides are TGTGCCGGATCCTCGACTAGCGGGAGTGGGGAGCAGTACTTC. Its translation: CAGSSTSGSGEQYF.

V and J are TRBV29-1 and TRBJ2-3; 7 nucleotides line up with TRBD2. Per germline, CDR1 SQVTM and CDR2 ANQGSEA. This CDR3 is 14 amino acids long. The junction had 9 bases not matched to a gene; V was cut back by 7 bases and J by 2 bases. Written as DNA, the CDR3 is TGCAGCGGCCTACTAGCGACCCCCACAGATACGCAGTATTTT. It encodes CSGLLATPTDTQYF.

The rearrangement uses TRBV2 and TRBJ1-6, with 8 nucleotides matching TRBD1. This CDR3 is 18 amino acids long. CDR1 SNHLY and CDR2 FYNNEI come from the germline V gene. V dropped 3 bases and J dropped 1; count of bases not matched to a gene: 8. The CDR3 bases are TGTGCCAGCAGTGAGCCAGGGGGCGAAGGTTCCTATAATTCACCCCTCCACTTT. It yields the protein CASSEPGGEGSYNSPLHF.

This sequence joins TRBV5-1 and TRBJ1-1; D might be TRBD1 (6 bases). Germline V CDR1 and CDR2: SGHRS, YFSETQ. The CDR3 sequence is 15 residues long. V was shortened by 0 bases and J by 8 bases, with 17 bases between the two germline ends. The CDR3 reads CASSLGPEGVGEAFF. CDR3 DNA: TGCGCCAGCAGCTTGGGGCCCGAGGGGGTTGGAGAAGCTTTCTTT.

This clone was found once. The chain couples TRBV30 to TRBJ2-7; D uncertain. Trimming cost V 2 bases and J 0 bases, with 11 bases left between them. This CDR3 is built from 14 residues. Germline CDR1 GTSNPN, CDR2 SVGIG (reference sequence). The CDR3 here is CAWSRGGYSYEQYF. The CDR3 DNA reads as TGTGCCTGGAGTCGTGGCGGTTACTCCTACGAGCAGTACTTC.

This chain uses TRBV5-4 with TRBJ2-7, with TRBD1 matching over 10 bases. The V gene's germline CDR1 is SGHNT and CDR2 YYREEE (reference sequence). Germline trimming cut 5 bases from V and 3 bases from J; bases unmatched to any gene: 5. CDR3 length: 14 amino acids. The DNA of the CDR3 is TGTGCCAGCAGTAACGACAGGGGGCTCTACGAGCAGTACTTC. This gives the protein CASSNDRGLYEQYF.

The genes are TRBV7-3 and TRBJ1-2; a possible D gene is TRBD1 (5 bases). CDR1 SGHTA and CDR2 FQGTGA come from the germline V gene. The V and J ends lost 2 bases and 2 bases respectively, with 12 bases between them. This CDR3 contains 15 residues. The CDR3 DNA sequence: TGTGCCAGCAGCTTATACGCAGGGTCGAACTATGGCTACACCTTC. It is translated as CASSLYAGSNYGYTF.

The DNA for the CDR3 is TGTGCCAGCAGTGTGAACAGGGGCGAAAAACTGTTTTTT. Translating it yields CASSVNRGEKLFF. This chain joins TRBV12-3 or TRBV12-4 and TRBJ1-4; 7 bases fit TRBD1. The CDR3 loop spans 13 amino acids. J gave up 8 bases and V 5 bases, and 5 bases lay outside the gene matches.

The chain recombines TRBV2 with TRBJ1-1; D is unresolved. This CDR3 is 12 amino acids long. Trimming took 4 bases from V and 8 from J, leaving 11 bases between them. The V gene's germline CDR1 is SNHLY and CDR2 FYNNEI. Here the CDR3 reads CASSVDLAEAFF. The CDR3 coding sequence is TGTGCCAGCAGTGTGGATTTAGCGGAAGCTTTCTTT.

V and J are TRBV7-9 and TRBJ1-2, with 7 bases fitting TRBD1. The CDR3 has 14 residues. Germline CDR1 and CDR2: SEHNR and FQNEAQ (reference sequence). J lost 4 bases, V lost 4 bases, and 6 bases had no gene match. The CDR3 reads CASSSEGTAYGYTF. DNA of the CDR3: TGTGCCAGCAGCTCAGAAGGGACAGCCTATGGCTACACCTTC.

The chain combines TRBV5-6 with TRBJ2-1; TRBD1 matches at 7 bases. Germline V CDR1 and CDR2: SGHDT, YYEEEE. CDR3 length equals 15 residues. V shed 0 bases and J 7 bases; nucleotides not matched to a gene: 7. CDR3 protein: CASSLGNRGVNEQFF. The CDR3 nucleotides are TGTGCCAGCAGCTTGGGGAACAGGGGAGTTAATGAGCAGTTCTTC.

J is TRBJ1-3 and V is TRBV6-6; TRBD1 matches 8 bases. The CDR3 is 13 residues long. The V segment lost 8 bases and the J segment 4 bases; nucleotides outside the gene matches: 4. The germline V gene encodes CDR1 MNHNY and CDR2 SVGAGI (reference sequence). The CDR3 DNA reads TGTGCCAGCGCGACAGGGGCAGGAAACACCATATATTTT. This codes for CASATGAGNTIYF.

Concerning this clone: Other DNA sequences from this sample encode an identical CDR3 as well. The genes are TRBV28 and TRBJ2-7, with D maybe TRBD2 (6 bases). The CDR3 runs 14 residues. The germline CDR1 and CDR2 sequences are MDHEN and SYDVKM. V was trimmed by 7 bases and J by 4 bases, leaving 17 bases between them. The CDR3 region is CASIPGGSSYEQYF. As DNA, the CDR3 is TGTGCCAGCATCCCTGGAGGGTCTTCTTACGAGCAGTACTTC.

The rearrangement joins TRBV5-1 to TRBJ1-1, with 9 bases that match TRBD1. This CDR3 is 16 amino acids long. Germline-derived CDR1 and CDR2 are SGHRS and YFSETQ. The ends lost 4 bases at V and 0 bases at J; junction bases unmatched: 7. CDR3 coding DNA: TGCGCCAGCAGCGCCTCCGGGACAGGGATGAACACTGAAGCTTTCTTT. Translating it yields CASSASGTGMNTEAFF. Filled out from reference TRBV5-1 and TRBJ1-1, the complete variable domain reads KAGVTQTPRYLIKTRGQQVTLSCSPISGHRSVSWYQQTPGQGLQFLFEYFSETQRNKGNFPGRFSGRQFSNSRSEMNVSTLELGDSALYLCASSASGTGMNTEAFFGQGTRLTVV.

V gene TRBV25-1 combines with J gene TRBJ1-2; tentatively, D is TRBD1 (6 bases). In germline, CDR1 is MGHDK, CDR2 SYGVNS. The V end was cut by 6 bases, the J end by 4 bases, with 12 bases between. The CDR3 length is 13 residues. The CDR3 bases are TGTGCCAGCAGAGCCCCGGACAGCTATGGCTACACCTTC. Translation: CASRAPDSYGYTF.

V and J are TRBV9 and TRBJ2-6, with a tentative D call TRBD2 (5 bases). The length of the CDR3 is 15 residues. The germline gives CDR1 SGDLS, CDR2 YYNGEE. V lost 1 base and J lost 3, with 8 bases in between. The CDR3 DNA sequence: TGTGCCAGCAGCGTAAGAGGGCTTGGGGCCAACGTCCTGACTTTC. Its translation: CASSVRGLGANVLTF. Full variable domain (rest looked up from reference TRBV9 and TRBJ2-6): DSGVTQTPKHLITATGQRVTLRCSPRSGDLSVYWYQQSLDQGLQFLIQYYNGEERAKGNILERFSAQQFPDLHSELNLSSLELGDSALYFCASSVRGLGANVLTFGAGSRLTVL.

This clone was detected only once. The genes are TRBV19 and TRBJ1-4; TRBD1 matches 7 bases. CDR3 length: 14 residues. Looked up from germline, CDR1 is LNHDA and CDR2 is SQIVND (reference sequence). V trimming: 6 bases; J trimming: 8 bases; junction bases outside the gene matches: 9. The CDR3: CASSSLGGAEKLFF. The CDR3 DNA is TGTGCCAGTAGCAGCCTAGGGGGCGCGGAAAAACTGTTTTTT.